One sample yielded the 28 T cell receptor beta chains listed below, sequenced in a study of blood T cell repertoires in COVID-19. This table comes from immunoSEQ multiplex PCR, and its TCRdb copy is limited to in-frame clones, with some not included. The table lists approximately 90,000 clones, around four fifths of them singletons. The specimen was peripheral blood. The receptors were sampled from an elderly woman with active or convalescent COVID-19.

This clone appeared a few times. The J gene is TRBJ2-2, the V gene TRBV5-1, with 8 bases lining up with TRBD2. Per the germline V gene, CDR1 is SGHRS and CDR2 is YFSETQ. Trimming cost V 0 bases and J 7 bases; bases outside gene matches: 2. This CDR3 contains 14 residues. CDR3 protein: CASSLAGTSGELFF. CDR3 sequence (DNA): TGCGCCAGCAGCTTGGCAGGGACTAGCGGGGAGCTGTTTTTT.

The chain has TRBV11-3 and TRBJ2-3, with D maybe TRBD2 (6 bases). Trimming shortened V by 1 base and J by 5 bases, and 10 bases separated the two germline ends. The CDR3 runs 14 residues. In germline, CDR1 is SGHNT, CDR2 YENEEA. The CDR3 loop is CASSLVAGGDTQYF. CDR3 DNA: TGTGCCAGCAGCTTAGTGGCCGGGGGAGATACGCAGTATTTT. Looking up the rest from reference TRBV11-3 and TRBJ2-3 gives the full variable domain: EAGVVQSPRYKIIEKKQPVAFWCNPISGHNTLYWYLQNLGQGPELLIRYENEEAVDDSQLPKDRFSAERLKGVDSTLKIQPAELGDSAVYLCASSLVAGGDTQYFGPGTRLTVL.

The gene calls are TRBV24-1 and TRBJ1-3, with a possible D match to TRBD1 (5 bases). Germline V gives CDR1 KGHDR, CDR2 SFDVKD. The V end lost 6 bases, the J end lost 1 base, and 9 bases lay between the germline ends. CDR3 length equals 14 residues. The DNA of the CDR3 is TGTGCCACCAGTCATGGGGGGTCTGGAAACACCATATATTTT. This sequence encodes CATSHGGSGNTIYF.

The CDR3 nucleotides are TGTGCCAGCAGCTTAGGGGGCGGATATGCTTTCTTT. Protein: CASSLGGGYAFF. The V gene is TRBV7-2, the J gene TRBJ1-1, with D maybe TRBD1 (5 bases). The CDR3 totals 12 residues. The V end was cut by 1 base, the J end by 11 bases, with 11 bases between. Germline V CDR1 and CDR2: SGHTA, FQGNSA.

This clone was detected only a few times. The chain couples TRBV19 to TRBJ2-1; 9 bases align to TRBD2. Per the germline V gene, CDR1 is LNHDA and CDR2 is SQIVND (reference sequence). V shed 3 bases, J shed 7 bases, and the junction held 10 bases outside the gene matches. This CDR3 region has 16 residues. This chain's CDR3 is CASSIPSGGLRNEQFF. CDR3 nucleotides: TGTGCCAGTAGTATCCCCAGCGGGGGGTTACGGAATGAGCAGTTCTTC.

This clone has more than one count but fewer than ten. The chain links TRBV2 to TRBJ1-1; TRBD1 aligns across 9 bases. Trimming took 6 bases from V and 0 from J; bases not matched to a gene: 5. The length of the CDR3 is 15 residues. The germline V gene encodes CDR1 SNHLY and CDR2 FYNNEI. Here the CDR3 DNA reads TGTGCCAGCAGAACCGGGACAGGGATGAACACTGAAGCTTTCTTT. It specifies CASRTGTGMNTEAFF.

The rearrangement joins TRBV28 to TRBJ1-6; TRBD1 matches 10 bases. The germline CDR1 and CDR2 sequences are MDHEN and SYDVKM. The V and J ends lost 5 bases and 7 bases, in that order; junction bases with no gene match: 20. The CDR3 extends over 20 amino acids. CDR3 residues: CASSPPGTGDFTGLNSPLHF. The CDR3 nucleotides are TGTGCCAGCAGTCCGCCCGGGACAGGGGACTTTACCGGTCTAAATTCACCCCTCCACTTT.

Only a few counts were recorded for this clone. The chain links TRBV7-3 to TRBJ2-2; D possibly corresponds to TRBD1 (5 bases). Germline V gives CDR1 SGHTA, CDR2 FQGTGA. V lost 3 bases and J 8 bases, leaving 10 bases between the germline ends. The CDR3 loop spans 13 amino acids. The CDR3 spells CASSFLGQGELFF. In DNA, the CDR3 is TGTGCCAGCAGCTTCCTGGGGCAGGGGGAGCTGTTTTTT.

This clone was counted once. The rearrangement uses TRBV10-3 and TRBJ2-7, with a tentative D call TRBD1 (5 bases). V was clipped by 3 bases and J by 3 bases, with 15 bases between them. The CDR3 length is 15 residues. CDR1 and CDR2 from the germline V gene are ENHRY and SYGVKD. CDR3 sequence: CAISESIQVNYEQYF. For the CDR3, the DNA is TGTGCCATCAGTGAATCGATACAGGTCAACTACGAGCAGTACTTC.

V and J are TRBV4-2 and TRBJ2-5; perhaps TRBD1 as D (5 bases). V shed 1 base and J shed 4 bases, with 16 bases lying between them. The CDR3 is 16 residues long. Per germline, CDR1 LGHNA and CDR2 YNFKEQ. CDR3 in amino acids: CASSQVPGLAVETQYF. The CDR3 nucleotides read TGTGCCAGCAGCCAAGTCCCAGGGCTTGCAGTAGAGACCCAGTACTTC.

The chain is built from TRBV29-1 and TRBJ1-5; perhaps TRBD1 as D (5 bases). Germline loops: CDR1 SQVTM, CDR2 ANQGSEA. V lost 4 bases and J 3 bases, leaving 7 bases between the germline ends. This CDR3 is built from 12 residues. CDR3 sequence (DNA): TGCAGCGTTGGACAGACCAATCAGCCCCAGCATTTT. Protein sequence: CSVGQTNQPQHF.

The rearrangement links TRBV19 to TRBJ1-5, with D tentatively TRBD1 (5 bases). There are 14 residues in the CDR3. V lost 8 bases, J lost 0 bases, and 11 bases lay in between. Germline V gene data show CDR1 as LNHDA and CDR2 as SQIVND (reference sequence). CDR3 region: CASDRGTSNQPQHF. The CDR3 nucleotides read TGTGCCAGTGATCGGGGGACTAGCAATCAGCCCCAGCATTTT.

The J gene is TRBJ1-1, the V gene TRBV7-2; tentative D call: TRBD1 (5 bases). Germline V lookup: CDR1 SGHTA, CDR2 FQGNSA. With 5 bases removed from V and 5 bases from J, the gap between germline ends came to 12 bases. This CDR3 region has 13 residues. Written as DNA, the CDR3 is TGTGCCAGCAGCGGGACCGGGGGGACTGAAGCTTTCTTT. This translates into CASSGTGGTEAFF.

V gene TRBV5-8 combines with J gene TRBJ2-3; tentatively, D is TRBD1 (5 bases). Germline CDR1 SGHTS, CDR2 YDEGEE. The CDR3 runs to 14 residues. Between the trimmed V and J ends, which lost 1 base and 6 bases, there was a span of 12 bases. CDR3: CASSLSGKKDTQYF. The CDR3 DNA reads TGTGCCAGCAGCTTGTCAGGGAAGAAGGATACGCAGTATTTT.

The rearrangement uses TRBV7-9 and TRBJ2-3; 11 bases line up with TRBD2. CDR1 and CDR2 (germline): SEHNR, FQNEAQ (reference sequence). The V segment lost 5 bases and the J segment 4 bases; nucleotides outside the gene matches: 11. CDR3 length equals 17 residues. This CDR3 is CASSPQTSGVRPDTQYF. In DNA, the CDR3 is TGTGCCAGCAGCCCGCAGACTAGCGGGGTAAGGCCAGATACGCAGTATTTT.

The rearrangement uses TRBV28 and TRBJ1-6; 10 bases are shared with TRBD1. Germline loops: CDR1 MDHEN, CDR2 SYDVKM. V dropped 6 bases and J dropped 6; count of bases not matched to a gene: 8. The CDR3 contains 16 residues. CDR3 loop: CASRKPGQGINSPLHF. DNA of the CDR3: TGTGCCAGCAGAAAACCGGGACAGGGGATTAATTCACCCCTCCACTTT.

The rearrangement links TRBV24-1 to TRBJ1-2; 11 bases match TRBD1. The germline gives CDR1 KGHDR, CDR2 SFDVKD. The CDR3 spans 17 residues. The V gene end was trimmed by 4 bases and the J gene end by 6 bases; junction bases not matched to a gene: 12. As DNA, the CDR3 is TGTGCCACCAGTGACTCCCTTGGGACAGGGGGTATAGATGGCTACACCTTC. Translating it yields CATSDSLGTGGIDGYTF.

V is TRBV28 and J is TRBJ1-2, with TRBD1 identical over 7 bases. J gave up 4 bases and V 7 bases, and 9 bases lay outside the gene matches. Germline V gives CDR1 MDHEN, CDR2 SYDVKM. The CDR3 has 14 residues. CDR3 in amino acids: CASNAPQGVYGYTF. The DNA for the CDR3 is TGTGCCAGCAACGCCCCTCAGGGGGTCTATGGCTACACCTTC.

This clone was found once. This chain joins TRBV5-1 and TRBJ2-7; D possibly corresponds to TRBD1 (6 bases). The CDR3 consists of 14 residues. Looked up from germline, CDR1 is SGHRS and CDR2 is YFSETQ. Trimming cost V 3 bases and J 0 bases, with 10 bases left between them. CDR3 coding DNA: TGCGCCAGCAGCTCCGGACAGAGCTCCTACGAGCAGTACTTC. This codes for CASSSGQSSYEQYF.

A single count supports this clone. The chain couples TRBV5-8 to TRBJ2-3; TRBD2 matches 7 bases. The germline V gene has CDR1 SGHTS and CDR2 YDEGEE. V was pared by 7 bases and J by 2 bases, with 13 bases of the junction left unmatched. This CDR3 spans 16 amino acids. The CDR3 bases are TGTGCCAGCCCCAACGTTGCGGGGGACCACACAGATACGCAGTATTTT. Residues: CASPNVAGDHTDTQYF. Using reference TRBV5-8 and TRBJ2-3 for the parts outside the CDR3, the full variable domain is EAGVTQSPTHLIKTRGQQATLRCSPISGHTSVYWYQQALGLGLQFLLWYDEGEERNRGNFPPRFSGRQFPNYSSELNVNALELEDSALYLCASPNVAGDHTDTQYFGPGTRLTVL.

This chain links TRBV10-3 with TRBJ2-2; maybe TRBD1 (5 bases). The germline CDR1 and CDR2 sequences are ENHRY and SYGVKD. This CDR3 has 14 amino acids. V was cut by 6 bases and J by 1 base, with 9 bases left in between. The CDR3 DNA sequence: TGTGCCATCAGCCTACAGGAGAACACCGGGGAGCTGTTTTTT. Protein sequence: CAISLQENTGELFF.

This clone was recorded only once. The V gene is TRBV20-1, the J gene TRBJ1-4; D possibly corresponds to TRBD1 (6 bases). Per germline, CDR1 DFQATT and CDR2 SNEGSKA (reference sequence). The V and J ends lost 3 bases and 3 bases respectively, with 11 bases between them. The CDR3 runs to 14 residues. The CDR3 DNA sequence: TGCAGTGCTAGTAGGGCAGGGGCTAATGAAAAACTGTTTTTT. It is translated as CSASRAGANEKLFF.

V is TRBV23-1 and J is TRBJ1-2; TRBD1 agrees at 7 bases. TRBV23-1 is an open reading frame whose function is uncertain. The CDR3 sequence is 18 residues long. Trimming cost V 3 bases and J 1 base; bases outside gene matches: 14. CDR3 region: CASSHHRDRVHFNYGYTF. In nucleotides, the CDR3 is TGCGCCAGCAGTCACCACCGGGACAGAGTTCACTTTAACTATGGCTACACCTTC.

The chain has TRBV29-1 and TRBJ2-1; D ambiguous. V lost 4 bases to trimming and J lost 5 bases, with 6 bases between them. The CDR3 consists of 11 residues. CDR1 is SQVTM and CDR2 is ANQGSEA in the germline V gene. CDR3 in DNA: TGCAGCGTTGGAGGAAACAATGAGCAGTTCTTC. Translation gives CSVGGNNEQFF.

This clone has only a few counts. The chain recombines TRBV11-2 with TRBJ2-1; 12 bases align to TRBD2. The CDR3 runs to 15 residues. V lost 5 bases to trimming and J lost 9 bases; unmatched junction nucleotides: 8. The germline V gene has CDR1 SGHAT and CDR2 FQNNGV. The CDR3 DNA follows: TGTGCCAGCAGCCTCGCTAGCGGGGGGGCAGGTGAGCAGTTCTTC. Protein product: CASSLASGGAGEQFF.

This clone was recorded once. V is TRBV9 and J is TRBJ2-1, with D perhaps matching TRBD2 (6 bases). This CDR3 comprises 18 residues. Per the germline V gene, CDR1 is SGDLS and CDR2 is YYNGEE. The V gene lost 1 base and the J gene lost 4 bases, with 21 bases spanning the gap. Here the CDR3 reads CASSVRVEGRDQYNEQFF. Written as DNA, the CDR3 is TGTGCCAGCAGCGTAAGGGTTGAAGGGCGGGACCAATACAATGAGCAGTTCTTC.

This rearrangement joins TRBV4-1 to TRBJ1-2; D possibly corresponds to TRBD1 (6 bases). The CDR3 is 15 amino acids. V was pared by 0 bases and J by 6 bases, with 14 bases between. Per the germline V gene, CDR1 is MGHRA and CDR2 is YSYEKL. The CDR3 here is CASSQESGGGNGYTF. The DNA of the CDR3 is TGCGCCAGCAGCCAAGAATCGGGGGGCGGAAATGGCTACACCTTC.

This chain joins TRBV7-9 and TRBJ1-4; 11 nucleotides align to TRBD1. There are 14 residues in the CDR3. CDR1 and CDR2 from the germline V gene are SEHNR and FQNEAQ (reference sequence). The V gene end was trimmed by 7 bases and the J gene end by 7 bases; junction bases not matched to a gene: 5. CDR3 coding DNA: TGTGCCAGCAACATGGGACAGGGGGTTGAAAAACTGTTTTTT. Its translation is CASNMGQGVEKLFF.